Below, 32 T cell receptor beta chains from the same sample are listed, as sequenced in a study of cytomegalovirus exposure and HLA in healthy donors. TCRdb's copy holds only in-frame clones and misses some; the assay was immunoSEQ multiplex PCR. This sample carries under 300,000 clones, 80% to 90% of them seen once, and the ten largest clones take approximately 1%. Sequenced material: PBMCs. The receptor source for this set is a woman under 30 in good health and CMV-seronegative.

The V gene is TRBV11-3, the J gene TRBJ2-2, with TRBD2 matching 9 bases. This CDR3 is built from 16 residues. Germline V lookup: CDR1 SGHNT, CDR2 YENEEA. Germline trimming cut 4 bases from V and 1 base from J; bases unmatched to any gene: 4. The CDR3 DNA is TGTGCCAGCAGCTCCTTAGCGGGGGTGAACACCGGGGAGCTGTTTTTT. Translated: CASSSLAGVNTGELFF.

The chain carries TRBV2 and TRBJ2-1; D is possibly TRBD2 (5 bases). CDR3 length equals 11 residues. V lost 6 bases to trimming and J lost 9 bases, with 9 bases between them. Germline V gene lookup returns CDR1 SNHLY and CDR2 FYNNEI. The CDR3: CASRIGVEQFF. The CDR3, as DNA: TGTGCCAGCAGGATCGGGGTTGAGCAGTTCTTC.

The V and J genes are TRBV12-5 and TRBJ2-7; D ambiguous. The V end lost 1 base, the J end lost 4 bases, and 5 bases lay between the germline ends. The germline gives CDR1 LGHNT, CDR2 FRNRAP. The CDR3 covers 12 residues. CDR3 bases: TGTGCTAGTGGTTTGGGACTTTACGAGCAGTACTTC. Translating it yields CASGLGLYEQYF. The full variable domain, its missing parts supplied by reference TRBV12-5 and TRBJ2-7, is DARVTQTPRHKVTEMGQEVTMRCQPILGHNTVFWYRQTMMQGLELLAYFRNRAPLDDSGMPKDRFSAEMPDATLATLKIQPSEPRDSAVYFCASGLGLYEQYFGPGTRLTVT.

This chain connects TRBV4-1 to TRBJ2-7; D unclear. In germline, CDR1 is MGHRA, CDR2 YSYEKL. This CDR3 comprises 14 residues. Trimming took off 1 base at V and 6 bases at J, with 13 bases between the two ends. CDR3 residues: CASSQGAQDAEQYF. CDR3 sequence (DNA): TGCGCCAGCAGCCAAGGGGCTCAGGATGCCGAGCAGTACTTC.

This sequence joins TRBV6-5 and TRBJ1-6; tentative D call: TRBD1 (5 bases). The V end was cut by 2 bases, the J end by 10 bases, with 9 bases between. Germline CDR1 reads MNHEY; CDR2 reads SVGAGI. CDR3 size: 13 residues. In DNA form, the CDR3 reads TGTGCCAGCAGTTACCCGGGGGAGTCACCCCTCCACTTT. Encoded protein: CASSYPGESPLHF.

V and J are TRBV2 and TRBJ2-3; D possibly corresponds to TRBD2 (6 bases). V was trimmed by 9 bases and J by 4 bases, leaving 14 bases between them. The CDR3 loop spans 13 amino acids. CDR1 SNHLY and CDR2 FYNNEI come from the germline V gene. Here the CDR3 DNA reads TGTGCCAGTCTCAGGAGGGAATCAGATACGCAGTATTTT. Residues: CASLRRESDTQYF.

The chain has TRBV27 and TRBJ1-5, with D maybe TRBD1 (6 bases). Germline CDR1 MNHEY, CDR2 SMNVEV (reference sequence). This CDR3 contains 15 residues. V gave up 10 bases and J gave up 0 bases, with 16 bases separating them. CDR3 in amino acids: CATRPGHLSNQPQHF. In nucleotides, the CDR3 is TGTGCCACCAGGCCGGGACACCTTAGCAATCAGCCCCAGCATTTT.

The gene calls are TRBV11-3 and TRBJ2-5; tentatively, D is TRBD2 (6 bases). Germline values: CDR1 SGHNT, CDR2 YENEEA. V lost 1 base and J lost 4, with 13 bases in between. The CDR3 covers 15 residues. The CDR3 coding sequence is TGTGCCAGCAGCTTAGGAGGCACGGGGGTAGAGACCCAGTACTTC. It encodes CASSLGGTGVETQYF.

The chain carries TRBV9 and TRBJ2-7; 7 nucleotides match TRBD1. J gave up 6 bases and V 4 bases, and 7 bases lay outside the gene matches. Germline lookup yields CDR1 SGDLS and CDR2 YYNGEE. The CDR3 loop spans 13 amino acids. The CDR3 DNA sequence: TGTGCCAGCAGCAGACAGGGATCGCTCGAGCAGTACTTC. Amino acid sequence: CASSRQGSLEQYF.

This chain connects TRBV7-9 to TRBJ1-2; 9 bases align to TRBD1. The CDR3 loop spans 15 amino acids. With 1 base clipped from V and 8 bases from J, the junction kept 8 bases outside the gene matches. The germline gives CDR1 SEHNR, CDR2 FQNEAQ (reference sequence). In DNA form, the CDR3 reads TGTGCCAGCAGCTTAGTGGGGGGACAGGGTAACGGCTACACCTTC. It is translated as CASSLVGGQGNGYTF.

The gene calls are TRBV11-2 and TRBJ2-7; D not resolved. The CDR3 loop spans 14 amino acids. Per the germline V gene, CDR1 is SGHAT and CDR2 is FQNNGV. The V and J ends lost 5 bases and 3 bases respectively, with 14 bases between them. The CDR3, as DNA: TGTGCCAGCAGCACCGACATTTTGAGCTACGAGCAGTACTTC. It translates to CASSTDILSYEQYF.

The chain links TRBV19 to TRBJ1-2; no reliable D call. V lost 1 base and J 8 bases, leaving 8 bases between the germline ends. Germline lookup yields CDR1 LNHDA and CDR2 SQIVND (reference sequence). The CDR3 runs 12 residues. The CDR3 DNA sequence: TGTGCCAGTAGTATAGGGAGGAGGGGCTACACCTTC. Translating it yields CASSIGRRGYTF.

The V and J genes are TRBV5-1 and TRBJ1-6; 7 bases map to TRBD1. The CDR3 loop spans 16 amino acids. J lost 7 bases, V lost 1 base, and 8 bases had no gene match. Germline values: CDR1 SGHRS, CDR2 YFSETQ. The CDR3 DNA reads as TGCGCCAGCAGCTTGATGACAGGGAGTCGGAATTCACCCCTCCACTTT. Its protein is CASSLMTGSRNSPLHF.

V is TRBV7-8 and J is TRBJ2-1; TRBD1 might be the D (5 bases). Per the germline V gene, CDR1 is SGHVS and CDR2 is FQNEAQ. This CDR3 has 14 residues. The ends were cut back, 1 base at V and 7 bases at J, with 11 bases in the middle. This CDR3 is CASSLGVGVNEQFF. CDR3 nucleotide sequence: TGTGCCAGCAGCTTAGGTGTAGGGGTGAATGAGCAGTTCTTC.

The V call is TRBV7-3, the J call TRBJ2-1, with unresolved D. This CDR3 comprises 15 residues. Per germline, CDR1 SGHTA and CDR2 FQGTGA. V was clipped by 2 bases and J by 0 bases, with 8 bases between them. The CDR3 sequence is CASSLRASSYNEQFF. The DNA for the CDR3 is TGTGCCAGCAGCTTACGAGCAAGCTCCTACAATGAGCAGTTCTTC.

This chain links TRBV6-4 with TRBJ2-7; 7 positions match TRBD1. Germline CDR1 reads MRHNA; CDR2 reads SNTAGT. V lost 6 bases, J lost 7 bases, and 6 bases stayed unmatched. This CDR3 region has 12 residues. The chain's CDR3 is CASRNRGREQYF. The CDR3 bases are TGTGCCAGCAGAAATAGGGGGCGGGAGCAGTACTTC.

CDR3 sequence: CSVARQGRSQETQYF. CDR3 DNA sequence: TGCAGCGTGGCTCGACAGGGGAGATCTCAAGAGACCCAGTACTTC. The rearrangement uses TRBV29-1 and TRBJ2-5; 8 bases agree with TRBD1. The CDR3 sequence is 15 residues long. V trimming: 6 bases; J trimming: 2 bases; junction bases outside the gene matches: 11. CDR1 is SQVTM, CDR2 ANQGSEA, per germline. The complete variable domain, with remaining parts taken from reference TRBV29-1 and TRBJ2-5, reads SAVISQKPSRDICQRGTSLTIQCQVDSQVTMMFWYRQQPGQSLTLIATANQGSEATYESGFVIDKFPISRPNLTFSTLTVSNMSPEDSSIYLCSVARQGRSQETQYFGPGTRLLVL.

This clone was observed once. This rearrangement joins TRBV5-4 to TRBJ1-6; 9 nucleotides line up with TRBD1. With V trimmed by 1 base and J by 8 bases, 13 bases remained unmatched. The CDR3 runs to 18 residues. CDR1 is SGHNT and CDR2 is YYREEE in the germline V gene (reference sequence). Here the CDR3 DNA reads TGTGCCAGCAGCTTGCGGGACAGGGTGTTTCGGGGAGATTCACCCCTCCACTTT. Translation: CASSLRDRVFRGDSPLHF.

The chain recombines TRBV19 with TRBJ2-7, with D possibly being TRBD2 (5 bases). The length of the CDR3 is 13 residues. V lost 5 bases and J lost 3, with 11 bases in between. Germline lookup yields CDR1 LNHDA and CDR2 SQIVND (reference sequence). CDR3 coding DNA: TGTGCCAGTAGTCGGGGAAGAGGCTACGAGCAGTACTTC. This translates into CASSRGRGYEQYF.

This CDR3 is CASINGTGYYNEQFF. CDR3 nucleotides: TGCGCCTCAATCAACGGGACAGGGTATTACAATGAGCAGTTCTTC. The rearrangement uses TRBV10-2 and TRBJ2-1; TRBD1 aligns across 9 bases. J gave up 4 bases and V 11 bases, and 12 bases lay outside the gene matches. Per the germline V gene, CDR1 is WSHSY and CDR2 is SAAADI. The CDR3 covers 15 residues.

The CDR3 DNA reads as TGTGCCAGCAGTCCACAGGTGGTCTCCTACGAGCAGTACTTC. Protein sequence: CASSPQVVSYEQYF. This chain uses TRBV28 with TRBJ2-7, with a possible D match to TRBD1 (5 bases). V gave up 5 bases and J gave up 0 bases, with 11 bases separating them. The CDR3 spans 14 residues. Germline assignment: CDR1 MDHEN and CDR2 SYDVKM.

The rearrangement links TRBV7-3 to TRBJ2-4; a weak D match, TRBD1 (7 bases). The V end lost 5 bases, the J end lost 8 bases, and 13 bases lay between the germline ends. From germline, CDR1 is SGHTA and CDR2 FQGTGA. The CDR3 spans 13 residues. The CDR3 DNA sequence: TGTGCCAGCAGCCAATCCAGGGGGGACATTCAGTACTTC. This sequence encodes CASSQSRGDIQYF.

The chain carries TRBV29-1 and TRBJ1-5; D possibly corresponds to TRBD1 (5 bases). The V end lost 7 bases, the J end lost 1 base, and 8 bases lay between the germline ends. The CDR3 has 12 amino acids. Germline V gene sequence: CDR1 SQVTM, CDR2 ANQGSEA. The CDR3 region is CSAGESNQPQHF. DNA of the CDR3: TGCAGCGCGGGGGAGAGCAATCAGCCCCAGCATTTT.

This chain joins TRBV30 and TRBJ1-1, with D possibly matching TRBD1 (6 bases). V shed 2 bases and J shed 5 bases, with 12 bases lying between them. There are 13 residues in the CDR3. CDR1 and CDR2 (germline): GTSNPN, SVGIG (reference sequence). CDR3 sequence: CAWSPGRGTEAFF. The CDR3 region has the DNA TGTGCCTGGAGTCCGGGAAGGGGGACTGAAGCTTTCTTT.

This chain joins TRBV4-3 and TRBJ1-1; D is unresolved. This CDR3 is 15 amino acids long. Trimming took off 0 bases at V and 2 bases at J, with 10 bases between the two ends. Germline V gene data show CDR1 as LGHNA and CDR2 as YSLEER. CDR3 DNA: TGCGCCAGCAGCCAAGAAGGCCTAGCAAACACTGAAGCTTTCTTT. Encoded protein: CASSQEGLANTEAFF.

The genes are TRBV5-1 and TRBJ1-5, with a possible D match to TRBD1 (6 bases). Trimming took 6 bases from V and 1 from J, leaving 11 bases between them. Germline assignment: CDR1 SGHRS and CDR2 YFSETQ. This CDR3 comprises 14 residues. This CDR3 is CASKQGTSNQPQHF. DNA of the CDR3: TGCGCCAGCAAACAGGGTACGAGCAATCAGCCCCAGCATTTT. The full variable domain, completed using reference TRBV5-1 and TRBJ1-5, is KAGVTQTPRYLIKTRGQQVTLSCSPISGHRSVSWYQQTPGQGLQFLFEYFSETQRNKGNFPGRFSGRQFSNSRSEMNVSTLELGDSALYLCASKQGTSNQPQHFGDGTRLSIL.

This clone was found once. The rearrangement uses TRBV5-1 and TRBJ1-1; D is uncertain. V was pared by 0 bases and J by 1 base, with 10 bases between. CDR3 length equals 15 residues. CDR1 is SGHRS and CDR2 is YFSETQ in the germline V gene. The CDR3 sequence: CASSLAPTTNTEAFF. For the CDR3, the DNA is TGCGCCAGCAGCTTGGCGCCCACAACGAACACTGAAGCTTTCTTT.

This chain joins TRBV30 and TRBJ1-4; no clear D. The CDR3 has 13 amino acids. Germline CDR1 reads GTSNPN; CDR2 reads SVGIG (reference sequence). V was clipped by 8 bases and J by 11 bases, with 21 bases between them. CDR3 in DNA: TGTGCCCGCTCTTCCGGGTACCAGTCGAAACTGTTTTTT. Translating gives CARSSGYQSKLFF.

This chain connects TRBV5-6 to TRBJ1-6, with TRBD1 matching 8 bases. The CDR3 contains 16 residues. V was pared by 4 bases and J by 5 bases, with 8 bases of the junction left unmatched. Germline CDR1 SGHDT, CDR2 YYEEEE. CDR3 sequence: CASSPYRDRNNSPLHF. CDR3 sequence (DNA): TGTGCCAGCAGCCCATACCGGGACAGGAATAATTCACCCCTCCACTTT.

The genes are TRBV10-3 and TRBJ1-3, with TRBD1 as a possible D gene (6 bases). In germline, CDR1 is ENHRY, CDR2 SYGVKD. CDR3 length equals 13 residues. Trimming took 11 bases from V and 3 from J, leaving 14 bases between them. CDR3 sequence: CAVQGSNGNTIYF. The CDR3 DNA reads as TGTGCCGTACAGGGTTCGAATGGAAACACCATATATTTT.

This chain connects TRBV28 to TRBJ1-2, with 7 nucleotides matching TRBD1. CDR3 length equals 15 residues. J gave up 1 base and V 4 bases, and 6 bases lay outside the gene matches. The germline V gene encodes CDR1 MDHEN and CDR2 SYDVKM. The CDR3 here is CASSSRDRHNYGYTF. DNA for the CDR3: TGTGCCAGCAGTTCAAGGGACAGACATAACTATGGCTACACCTTC.

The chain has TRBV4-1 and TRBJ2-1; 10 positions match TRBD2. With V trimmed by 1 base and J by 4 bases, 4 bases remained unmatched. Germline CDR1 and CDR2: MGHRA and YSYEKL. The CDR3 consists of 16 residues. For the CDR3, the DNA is TGCGCCAGCAGCCAAGTCCTAGCGGGAGAGTACAATGAGCAGTTCTTC. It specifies CASSQVLAGEYNEQFF.